The entry below gives a single TCR beta chain sequence along with its context. Its specificity is unknown. The CDR3 is 17 residues long. V was clipped by 1 base and J by 0 bases, with 12 bases between them. Germline V CDR1 and CDR2: SGHTA, FQGTGA. This specimen belongs to a study of T cell responses to AZD1222 COVID-19 vaccine. Findings of the study overall: Most donors were white British and more were female, and clonal diversity was possibly underestimated.

Sequencing used immunoSEQ multiplex PCR; TCRdb keeps in-frame clones, though not all of them. The sample carries approximately 170,000 clones, around 94% recorded once. The specimen was peripheral blood, collected 28 days after the second AZD1222 dose. The J gene is TRBJ1-4, the V gene TRBV7-3; possibly TRBD1 for D (5 bases). The source is an adult who received the AZD1222 COVID-19 vaccine. CDR3 sequence (DNA): TGTGCCAGCAGCTTAATGGGACCCCCTTCAACTAATGAAAAACTGTTTTTT. Translation: CASSLMGPPSTNEKLFF.